This T cell receptor beta chain was retrieved from a study of T-cell memory formation after mild COVID-19. Study conclusions and caveats: Clones that shrank (day 15 to 85) were balanced CD4/CD8, whereas later expanders leaned CD4+. Pre-infection memory contained some responding clones, which suggested that cross-reactive memory had joined. Most CD4+ clones that shrank were in CM and EM, while CD8+ ones turned up in EMRA.

The CDR3 is made up of 14 amino acids. Trimming cost V 4 bases and J 7 bases; bases outside gene matches: 7. This clonotype has more than one count but fewer than ten. Its matching antigen is unknown. UMIs and sample barcodes were carried by the TCR alpha and TCR beta cDNA libraries that 5'RACE produced using constant-segment primers. One entry per CDR3 protein results from TCRdb running MiXCR on the 5' RACE reads. The data contain about 360,000 distinct CDR3 sequences, around an eighth of them singletons. The source material was PBMCs or a T cell subset sorted from them (not recorded which). The clonotype originates from a man aged 18 to 30 who had mild COVID-19 (a few samples of this study predate the infection). Cell type and time point are not known. The gene calls are TRBV12-3 or TRBV12-4 and TRBJ1-5, with 7 bases that match TRBD1. The CDR3 reads CASSWLQGKQPQHF. CDR3 nucleotide sequence: TGTGCCAGCAGTTGGTTACAGGGGAAGCAGCCCCAGCATTTT.